These 7 T cell receptor beta chains originate from one sample sequenced in a study of blood T cell repertoires in COVID-19. Produced via immunoSEQ multiplex PCR; TCRdb's table is partial and in-frame only. The repertoire holds tens of thousands of clones, 70% to 90% seen once, with around 3.1% in the top ten. Sequenced material: peripheral blood. These receptors originate from a man in his forties or fifties with active COVID-19.

This chain joins TRBV29-1 and TRBJ2-1, with 7 bases that match TRBD1. This CDR3 spans 12 amino acids. Per germline, CDR1 SQVTM and CDR2 ANQGSEA. Trimming cost V 6 bases and J 5 bases; bases outside gene matches: 4. The CDR3 DNA sequence: TGCAGCGTGGGACAGTGGGACAATGAGCAGTTCTTC. It translates to CSVGQWDNEQFF.

The chain links TRBV12-3 or TRBV12-4 to TRBJ1-5; D unresolved. This CDR3 is built from 13 residues. Trimming removed 2 bases from V and 7 bases from J, with 9 bases in between. The CDR3 region has the DNA TGTGCCAGCAGTTTAACAGCGGAACAGCCCCAGCATTTT. Amino acids: CASSLTAEQPQHF.

V gene TRBV4-1 combines with J gene TRBJ2-2; 8 bases line up with TRBD2. The V gene end was trimmed by 5 bases and the J gene end by 0 bases; junction bases not matched to a gene: 8. The CDR3 covers 17 residues. Per the germline V gene, CDR1 is MGHRA and CDR2 is YSYEKL. The CDR3 spells CASSAPPGGTNTGELFF. In DNA form, the CDR3 reads TGCGCCAGCAGCGCACCCCCGGGAGGGACGAACACCGGGGAGCTGTTTTTT.

V gene TRBV18 combines with J gene TRBJ2-5; D is undetermined. The CDR3 has 15 amino acids. Germline CDR1 and CDR2: KGHSH and LQKENI. Trimming left V 0 bases short and J 1 base short, with 9 bases between. CDR3 residues: CASSPPRNFQETQYF. CDR3 DNA sequence: TGTGCCAGCTCACCACCGCGGAATTTCCAAGAGACCCAGTACTTC.

V is TRBV4-1 and J is TRBJ1-1; 7 bases align to TRBD1. The CDR3 sequence is 16 residues long. Germline assignment: CDR1 MGHRA and CDR2 YSYEKL. Losses at the gene ends were 0 bases for V and 10 bases for J; bases not matched to a gene: 14. CDR3 in amino acids: CASSQDPPYGQARAFF. DNA for the CDR3: TGCGCCAGCAGCCAAGATCCCCCATACGGACAGGCTAGAGCTTTCTTT.

V usage is TRBV12-5 and J usage is TRBJ1-2; D might be TRBD1 (5 bases). This CDR3 has 14 amino acids. Between the trimmed V and J ends, which lost 1 base and 7 bases, there was a span of 13 bases. Germline-derived CDR1 and CDR2 are LGHNT and FRNRAP. The CDR3, as DNA: TGTGCTAGTGGTTTGGGGGCCAGGGAATTTGGCTACACCTTC. Translated: CASGLGAREFGYTF. Using reference TRBV12-5 and TRBJ1-2 for the parts outside the CDR3, the full variable domain is DARVTQTPRHKVTEMGQEVTMRCQPILGHNTVFWYRQTMMQGLELLAYFRNRAPLDDSGMPKDRFSAEMPDATLATLKIQPSEPRDSAVYFCASGLGAREFGYTFGSGTRLTVV.

The chain joins TRBV14 to TRBJ2-3; the D gene is possibly TRBD2 (6 bases). The CDR3 is 13 residues long. Germline V CDR1 and CDR2: SGHDN, FVKESK. V was shortened by 2 bases and J by 6 bases, with 9 bases between the two germline ends. Written as DNA, the CDR3 is TGTGCCAGCAGCCAAAGGCTAGCGGATACGCAGTATTTT. Its protein product is CASSQRLADTQYF.